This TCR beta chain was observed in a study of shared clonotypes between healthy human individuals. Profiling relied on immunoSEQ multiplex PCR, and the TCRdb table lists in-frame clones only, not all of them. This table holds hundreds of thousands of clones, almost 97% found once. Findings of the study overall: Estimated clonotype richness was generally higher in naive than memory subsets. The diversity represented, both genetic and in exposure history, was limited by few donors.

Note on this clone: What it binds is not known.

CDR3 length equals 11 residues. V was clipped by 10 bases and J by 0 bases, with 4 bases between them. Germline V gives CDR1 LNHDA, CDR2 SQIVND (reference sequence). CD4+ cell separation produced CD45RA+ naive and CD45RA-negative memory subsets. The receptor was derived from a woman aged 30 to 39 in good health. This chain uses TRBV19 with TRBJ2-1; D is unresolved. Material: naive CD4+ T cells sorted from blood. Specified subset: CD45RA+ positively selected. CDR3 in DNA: TGTGCCACAGGCTCCTACAATGAGCAGTTCTTC. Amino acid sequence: CATGSYNEQFF. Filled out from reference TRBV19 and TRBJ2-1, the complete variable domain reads DGGITQSPKYLFRKEGQNVTLSCEQNLNHDAMYWYRQDPGQGLRLIYYSQIVNDFQKGDIAEGYSVSREKKESFPLTVTSAQKNPTAFYLCATGSYNEQFFGPGTRLTVL.